The source of this T cell receptor beta chain is a study of cytomegalovirus exposure and HLA in healthy donors. Notes on the study in general: Researchers counted roughly 150 TCR beta chains as cytomegalovirus-associated. With further analysis later on, most CMV-associated TCR beta chains appeared HLA-restricted. The authors later found HLA-associated TCR beta chains more clonally expanded than equally common others.

13 Jbeta primers and 60 Vbeta primers were used for the PCR. TCRdb's table, derived via immunoSEQ multiplex PCR, lists solely in-frame clones and lacks some. The sample contains approximately 190,000 clones, around 90% of which appear only once. Per the germline V gene, CDR1 is MDHEN and CDR2 is SYDVKM. This CDR3 is 16 amino acids long. Trimming pared 6 bases from V and 1 base from J, leaving 16 bases between. This clone was observed a few times. The target antigen is unknown. This rearrangement joins TRBV28 to TRBJ1-5; tentative D call: TRBD1 (5 bases). The source is a boy younger than 10 in good health and CMV-seronegative. The sequenced sample consisted of PBMCs. The CDR3 bases are TGTGCCAGCAGGGACCACGCTACAGGAAGCAATCAGCCCCAGCATTTT. Translating it yields CASRDHATGSNQPQHF.